Detailed here is one TCR beta chain. The sample originates from a study of shared clonotypes between healthy human individuals. The ends were cut back, 3 bases at V and 1 base at J, with 17 bases in the middle. Germline CDR1 is SNHLY and CDR2 is FYNNEI. The length of the CDR3 is 17 residues. For sorted subsets, approximately 0.2 ug DNA per replicate equaled about 27,000 T cell genomes. Generated by immunoSEQ multiplex PCR, the TCRdb table keeps only in-frame clones and is missing some. This table has under 750,000 clones, 55% to 80% appearing once. The study enrolled healthy HIV-negative adults without recent acute infections or vaccinations as donors.

Sequencing input: memory CD4+ T cells sorted from blood. Noted subset: CD45RA-negative fraction. This sequence joins TRBV2 and TRBJ2-3; weak D call: TRBD1 (5 bases). This clonotype originated in a woman aged 25 to 39 in good health. CDR3 nucleotides: TGTGCCAGCAGTGACCCTCTATGGGGCAGTCGCACAGATACGCAGTATTTT. This sequence encodes CASSDPLWGSRTDTQYF.